This passage covers 25 T cell receptor beta chains from one sample sequenced in a study of vaccination effects on CD4 cells after COVID-19. Antigens of these TCRs are unknown. The data were produced by immunoSEQ multiplex PCR, yet TCRdb's version contains in-frame clones alone and is incomplete. The sample lists around 81,000 clones; under 80% were seen once. Antigen-specific CD4+ T cells were expanded with viral peptide pools in the ViraFEST assay before sequencing. Subsequent to 10 days of culture, CD4+ T cells were isolated. Either the BNT162b2 or mRNA-1273 vaccine was given to participants in two doses. Sequencing used CD4+ T cells from PBMCs cultured with HCoV-OC43 spike peptides, obtained after COVID-19 vaccination. As to subset: HCoV-OC43 spike overlapping peptide pool stimulation. The receptors stem from a human donor who received a COVID-19 vaccine.

The V and J genes are TRBV18 and TRBJ1-5; D remains unclear. In germline, CDR1 is KGHSH, CDR2 LQKENI. CDR3 length equals 13 residues. The ends were cut back, 3 bases at V and 2 bases at J, with 5 bases in the middle. DNA of the CDR3: TGTGCCAGCTCACCGGACCGCAATCAGCCCCAGCATTTT. Amino acids: CASSPDRNQPQHF. Complete variable domain (other parts from reference TRBV18 and TRBJ1-5): NAGVMQNPRHLVRRRGQEARLRCSPMKGHSHVYWYRQLPEEGLKFMVYLQKENIIDESGMPKERFSAEFPKEGPSILRIQQVVRGDSAAYFCASSPDRNQPQHFGDGTRLSIL.

The CDR3: CASSSLWGGEETQYF. DNA for the CDR3: TGCGCCAGCAGCTCCCTATGGGGAGGGGAGGAGACCCAGTACTTC. The chain combines TRBV5-1 with TRBJ2-5; 7 bases fit TRBD2. The CDR3 contains 15 residues. Per germline, CDR1 SGHRS and CDR2 YFSETQ. The V and J ends lost 3 bases and 5 bases, in that order; junction bases with no gene match: 10.

V usage is TRBV7-2 and J usage is TRBJ2-1; D is undetermined. V was trimmed by 2 bases and J by 0 bases, leaving 8 bases between them. Germline V CDR1 and CDR2: SGHTA, FQGNSA. The CDR3 loop spans 15 amino acids. CDR3 nucleotide sequence: TGTGCCAGCAGCTTAAGTCAGGACTCCTACAATGAGCAGTTCTTC. This codes for CASSLSQDSYNEQFF. Full variable domain (outside the CDR3, taken from reference TRBV7-2 and TRBJ2-1): GAGVSQSPSNKVTEKGKDVELRCDPISGHTALYWYRQSLGQGLEFLIYFQGNSAPDKSGLPSDRFSAERTGGSVSTLTIQRTQQEDSAVYLCASSLSQDSYNEQFFGPGTRLTVL.

The genes are TRBV30 and TRBJ1-1; D ambiguous. V gave up 1 base and J gave up 1 base, with 28 bases separating them. Germline V CDR1 and CDR2: GTSNPN, SVGIG (reference sequence). This CDR3 contains 20 residues. The CDR3 is CAWSERPFEATPAKNTEAFF. The CDR3 DNA sequence: TGTGCCTGGAGTGAACGACCGTTTGAGGCCACGCCTGCAAAGAACACTGAAGCTTTCTTT.

This sequence joins TRBV20-1 and TRBJ2-1; D gene unclear. Trimming took 6 bases from V and 5 from J, leaving 8 bases between them. There are 11 residues in the CDR3. The germline V gene has CDR1 DFQATT and CDR2 SNEGSKA (reference sequence). CDR3 nucleotide sequence: TGCAGTGCCCTAAGAAACAATGAGCAGTTCTTC. It specifies CSALRNNEQFF.

The chain combines TRBV2 with TRBJ2-5; 12 positions match TRBD1. In germline, CDR1 is SNHLY, CDR2 FYNNEI. Trimming cost V 6 bases and J 1 base; bases outside gene matches: 6. The CDR3 runs to 16 residues. The CDR3 loop is CASSKGGQGAQETQYF. The CDR3 nucleotides are TGTGCCAGCAGCAAAGGGGGACAGGGGGCCCAAGAGACCCAGTACTTC.

The genes are TRBV24-1 and TRBJ2-3, with D perhaps matching TRBD1 or TRBD2 (5 bases each). The CDR3 runs to 15 residues. V was pared by 3 bases and J by 0 bases, with 9 bases between. Germline V CDR1 and CDR2: KGHDR, SFDVKD. The CDR3 coding sequence is TGTGCCACCAGTGATCACAGGACTAGCACAGATACGCAGTATTTT. Translation: CATSDHRTSTDTQYF.

This chain uses TRBV18 with TRBJ1-4, with D perhaps matching TRBD1 (5 bases). The CDR3 sequence is 14 residues long. Between the trimmed V and J ends, which lost 3 bases and 3 bases, there was a span of 8 bases. Germline V lookup: CDR1 KGHSH, CDR2 LQKENI. CDR3: CASSPGGANEKLFF. The CDR3 DNA reads TGTGCCAGCTCACCGGGGGGAGCTAATGAAAAACTGTTTTTT.

This clone was detected only once. The gene calls are TRBV2 and TRBJ2-5, with TRBD1 as a possible D gene (6 bases). The V end was cut by 7 bases, the J end by 7 bases, with 19 bases between. This CDR3 is built from 14 residues. CDR1 SNHLY and CDR2 FYNNEI come from the germline V gene. CDR3 nucleotide sequence: TGTGCCAGCACCAGGGGTCCGAACGGCGGGACCCAGTACTTC. Protein product: CASTRGPNGGTQYF.

The rearrangement links TRBV4-2 to TRBJ1-5, with D unclear. CDR1 is LGHNA and CDR2 is YNFKEQ in the germline V gene. Trimming cost V 8 bases and J 4 bases, with 9 bases left between them. This CDR3 spans 12 amino acids. CDR3: CASSEGNQPQHF. The CDR3, as DNA: TGTGCCAGCTCAGAAGGGAATCAGCCCCAGCATTTT.

The CDR3 DNA sequence: TGTGCCAGCAGCTTCATGATAGGGAACTACGAGCAGTACGTC. Translation gives CASSFMIGNYEQYV. V gene TRBV7-8 combines with J gene TRBJ2-7; D gene ambiguous. Trimming removed 3 bases at V and 3 bases at J, with 12 bases between. This CDR3 has 14 residues. Germline V gene sequence: CDR1 SGHVS, CDR2 FQNEAQ.

This clone was seen just once. The chain combines TRBV7-2 with TRBJ2-2; possible D gene TRBD2, 6 bases. Germline V lookup: CDR1 SGHTA, CDR2 FQGNSA. Trimming removed 6 bases from V and 2 bases from J, with 13 bases in between. The CDR3 runs to 15 residues. CDR3 DNA sequence: TGTGCCAGCAGTTTTAGCGGCCCAAACACCGGGGAGCTGTTTTTT. Protein: CASSFSGPNTGELFF.

The J gene is TRBJ2-3, the V gene TRBV12-5; TRBD1 matches 9 bases. The CDR3 loop spans 12 amino acids. J was trimmed by 11 bases and V by 4 bases; bases with no gene match: 4. Germline V gene sequence: CDR1 LGHNT, CDR2 FRNRAP. CDR3 DNA: TGTGCTAGTGGTTACAGGGGGCTTGGGCAGTATTTT. Its protein is CASGYRGLGQYF. Supplemented by reference TRBV12-5 and TRBJ2-3, the full variable domain reads DARVTQTPRHKVTEMGQEVTMRCQPILGHNTVFWYRQTMMQGLELLAYFRNRAPLDDSGMPKDRFSAEMPDATLATLKIQPSEPRDSAVYFCASGYRGLGQYFGPGTRLTVL.

The rearrangement links TRBV19 to TRBJ1-4; D is unresolved. V was clipped by 4 bases and J by 8 bases, with 14 bases between them. CDR1 and CDR2 from the germline V gene are LNHDA and SQIVND (reference sequence). The CDR3 is 14 amino acids. CDR3 nucleotides: TGTGCCAGTAGTAACCAAGGACTGGTCGAAAAACTGTTTTTT. Translating gives CASSNQGLVEKLFF. The variable domain in full, completed from reference TRBV19 and TRBJ1-4, reads DGGITQSPKYLFRKEGQNVTLSCEQNLNHDAMYWYRQDPGQGLRLIYYSQIVNDFQKGDIAEGYSVSREKKESFPLTVTSAQKNPTAFYLCASSNQGLVEKLFFGSGTQLSVL.

The chain recombines TRBV5-6 with TRBJ1-1; D remains unclear. Germline CDR1 is SGHDT and CDR2 is YYEEEE. CDR3 size: 14 residues. V was cut by 0 bases and J by 5 bases, with 11 bases left in between. The CDR3 region has the DNA TGTGCCAGCAGCTTGGAAAGTCTGGGGACTGAAGCTTTCTTT. Translation gives CASSLESLGTEAFF.

The gene calls are TRBV5-4 and TRBJ1-5; TRBD1 matches at 11 bases. Looked up from germline, CDR1 is SGHNT and CDR2 is YYREEE (reference sequence). The CDR3 is 15 amino acids. The J segment lost 6 bases and the V segment lost 4 bases, leaving 6 bases of the junction unmatched. As DNA, the CDR3 is TGTGCCAGCAGCCCGGGGACAGGGGGAGGTCAGCCCCAGCATTTT. It yields the protein CASSPGTGGGQPQHF.

The chain carries TRBV24-1 and TRBJ2-1, with 9 bases that match TRBD1. Losses at the gene ends were 4 bases for V and 1 base for J; bases not matched to a gene: 4. In germline, CDR1 is KGHDR, CDR2 SFDVKD. The CDR3 sequence is 16 residues long. As DNA, the CDR3 is TGTGCCACCAGTGACAAGACAGGGGGTTCCTACAATGAGCAGTTCTTC. Its translation is CATSDKTGGSYNEQFF.

This clone was observed once. DNA for the CDR3: TGTGCCTGGAGTGCGACAGTGCAAGAGACCCAGTACTTC. It translates to CAWSATVQETQYF. The chain is built from TRBV30 and TRBJ2-5, with D possibly matching TRBD1 (5 bases). The CDR3 totals 13 residues. Germline-derived CDR1 and CDR2 are GTSNPN and SVGIG (reference sequence). The V end lost 1 base, the J end lost 2 bases, and 8 bases lay between the germline ends.

The chain uses TRBV18 and TRBJ1-3; TRBD1 might be the D (5 bases). Germline V lookup: CDR1 KGHSH, CDR2 LQKENI. V was clipped by 1 base and J by 2 bases, with 18 bases between them. This CDR3 is 18 amino acids long. CDR3 DNA: TGTGCCAGCTCACCACTCAATTCCGACAGAGGGACTGGAAACACCATATATTTT. As protein: CASSPLNSDRGTGNTIYF. Variable domain in full (rest from reference TRBV18 and TRBJ1-3): NAGVMQNPRHLVRRRGQEARLRCSPMKGHSHVYWYRQLPEEGLKFMVYLQKENIIDESGMPKERFSAEFPKEGPSILRIQQVVRGDSAAYFCASSPLNSDRGTGNTIYFGEGSWLTVV.

The gene calls are TRBV28 and TRBJ1-4, with D possibly being TRBD1 (5 bases). Trimming stripped 6 bases from V and 0 bases from J, with 14 bases between. The CDR3 extends over 16 amino acids. From germline, CDR1 is MDHEN and CDR2 SYDVKM. The CDR3 DNA follows: TGTGCCAGCAGCCCCCCCGGGACGGCAACTAATGAAAAACTGTTTTTT. Its protein product is CASSPPGTATNEKLFF.

The V call is TRBV19, the J call TRBJ1-2; a weak D match, TRBD1 (5 bases). V was clipped by 1 base and J by 4 bases, with 19 bases between them. This CDR3 region has 17 residues. Germline assignment: CDR1 LNHDA and CDR2 SQIVND (reference sequence). The CDR3 region has the DNA TGTGCCAGTAGTATAGCGAAAACAGGATTTCGAGTCTATGGCTACACCTTC. Amino acid sequence: CASSIAKTGFRVYGYTF.

The V call is TRBV10-2, the J call TRBJ2-1; D perhaps matches TRBD1 (5 bases). Per germline, CDR1 WSHSY and CDR2 SAAADI. The CDR3 loop spans 15 amino acids. Trimming stripped 7 bases from V and 0 bases from J, with 13 bases between. CDR3: CASKGVLSSYNEQFF. CDR3 coding DNA: TGCGCCAGCAAAGGGGTTCTTAGCTCCTACAATGAGCAGTTCTTC.

This clone was counted once. J is TRBJ1-5 and V is TRBV7-9; tentatively, D is TRBD1 (5 bases). Trimming shortened V by 0 bases and J by 6 bases, and 9 bases separated the two germline ends. The V gene's germline CDR1 is SEHNR and CDR2 FQNEAQ (reference sequence). The CDR3 contains 14 residues. CDR3 loop: CASSLAAGPQPQHF. The CDR3 DNA sequence: TGTGCCAGCAGCTTAGCCGCAGGGCCTCAGCCCCAGCATTTT.

The chain uses TRBV3-1 (or the pseudogene TRBV3-2) and TRBJ2-1; 7 nucleotides line up with TRBD2. The V gene's germline CDR1 is LGHDT and CDR2 YNNKEL (reference sequence). This CDR3 comprises 14 residues. The V and J ends lost 3 bases and 4 bases, in that order; junction bases with no gene match: 3. The CDR3 loop reads CASSQLGGYNEQFF. CDR3 nucleotide sequence: TGTGCCAGCAGCCAGCTCGGGGGGTACAATGAGCAGTTCTTC.

The chain's CDR3 is CASGLSFTGMNTEAFF. In DNA form, the CDR3 reads TGTGCTAGTGGTTTGTCCTTTACAGGTATGAACACTGAAGCTTTCTTT. V gene TRBV12-5 combines with J gene TRBJ1-1, with TRBD1 as a possible D gene (5 bases). The V end lost 2 bases, the J end lost 0 bases, and 13 bases lay between the germline ends. The CDR3 runs 16 residues. Germline V gene data show CDR1 as LGHNT and CDR2 as FRNRAP.